This T cell receptor beta chain appears in the sequencing data of a study of cytomegalovirus exposure and HLA in healthy donors. Each donor was nominally healthy when sampled (though unrecorded immune exposures were likely). The CDR3 totals 18 residues. V gave up 2 bases and J gave up 1 base, with 15 bases separating them. Germline CDR1 is LGHNA and CDR2 is YSLEER. The study's findings and limits: The study designated 150 to 200 TCR beta chains cytomegalovirus-associated.

The PCR ran on 60 Vbeta and 13 Jbeta primers. Authors' processing steps: Roughly 10 million shared chains were among the approximately 87 million unique TCR beta chains that a later analysis counted. Clones were sequenced by immunoSEQ multiplex PCR, and TCRdb holds only the in-frame ones, with some missing. The V and J calls and clone size were taken over from that table, and D and trimming were inferred from the DNA. The sample includes about 98,000 clones, about 74% of them seen just once. This clone was seen only once. Its cognate antigen is unknown. Sample: PBMCs. This TCR was recovered from a man aged 55 to 70 in good health and CMV-seropositive. The chain joins TRBV4-3 to TRBJ2-6; a weak D match, TRBD1 (5 bases). The CDR3 region is CASSQLAGIRSGANVLTF. In nucleotides, the CDR3 is TGCGCCAGCAGCCAATTGGCAGGGATACGTTCTGGGGCCAACGTCCTGACTTTC.